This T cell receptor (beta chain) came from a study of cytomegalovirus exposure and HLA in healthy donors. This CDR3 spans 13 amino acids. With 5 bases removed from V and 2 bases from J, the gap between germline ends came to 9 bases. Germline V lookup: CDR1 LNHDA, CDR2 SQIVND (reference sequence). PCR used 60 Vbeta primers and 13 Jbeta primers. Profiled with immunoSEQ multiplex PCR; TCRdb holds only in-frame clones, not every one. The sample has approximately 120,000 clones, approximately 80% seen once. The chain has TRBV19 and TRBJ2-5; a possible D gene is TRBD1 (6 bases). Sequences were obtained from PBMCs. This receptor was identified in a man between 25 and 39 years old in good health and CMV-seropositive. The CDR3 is CASSPGQQETQYF. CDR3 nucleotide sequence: TGTGCCAGTAGTCCTGGACAGCAAGAGACCCAGTACTTC. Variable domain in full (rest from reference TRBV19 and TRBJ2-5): DGGITQSPKYLFRKEGQNVTLSCEQNLNHDAMYWYRQDPGQGLRLIYYSQIVNDFQKGDIAEGYSVSREKKESFPLTVTSAQKNPTAFYLCASSPGQQETQYFGPGTRLLVL.